The next 19 T cell receptor beta chains were all read from a single sample in a study of T cell clonotyping in hematopoietic cell transplantation (dated by TCRdb to the early 2020s). The time point label, read with the paper, signifies: recipient sample about 28 days before transplant, after cytoreduction. The receptor library was made with the immunoSEQ multiplex PCR assay. As stored in TCRdb, this immuneACCESS dataset retains in-frame rearrangements with V and J assigned. A fraction of the clones does not appear; measured against another copy, unresolved V genes explain less than half of the discrepancy, and the remainder lacks a known reason. The sample contains around 28,000 clones, under 95% of them found a single time. The top ten clonotypes cover 2% to 2.5% of the sample. Sequencing used peripheral blood mononuclear cells, obtained before stem cell transplant. The source is a man over 45 with acute myeloid leukemia. Some clones in this sample may be carry-over from other donors' samples.

The chain links TRBV29-1 to TRBJ2-7; 9 bases agree with TRBD2. CDR1 and CDR2 (germline): SQVTM, ANQGSEA. The CDR3 runs to 14 residues. The junction had 4 bases not matched to a gene; V was cut back by 4 bases and J by 0 bases. CDR3 protein: CSVVASGNSYEQYF. The CDR3 DNA reads as TGCAGCGTTGTGGCTAGCGGGAACTCCTACGAGCAGTACTTC.

This clone turned up a few times. The chain uses TRBV29-1 and TRBJ1-1; D gene uncertain. This CDR3 has 15 amino acids. The V end was cut by 0 bases, the J end by 1 base, with 12 bases between. Germline loops: CDR1 SQVTM, CDR2 ANQGSEA. In nucleotides, the CDR3 is TGCAGCGTTGAAGATTTCAGGCCGGGGAACACTGAAGCTTTCTTT. Protein: CSVEDFRPGNTEAFF.

The chain couples TRBV7-6 to TRBJ2-5, with 8 nucleotides matching TRBD2. This CDR3 is 14 amino acids long. Germline V gene data show CDR1 as SGHVS and CDR2 as FNYEAQ. The V segment lost 4 bases and the J segment 7 bases; nucleotides outside the gene matches: 8. CDR3 in DNA: TGTGCCAGCAGCTCTCGGAGTAGCGGGATGACCCAGTACTTC. It codes for CASSSRSSGMTQYF.

The chain carries TRBV4-3 and TRBJ2-7, with D perhaps matching TRBD2 (6 bases). This CDR3 has 14 residues. Between the trimmed V and J ends, which lost 0 bases and 2 bases, there was a span of 8 bases. CDR1 is LGHNA and CDR2 is YSLEER in the germline V gene. CDR3 loop: CASSQDTGAYEQYF. The CDR3, as DNA: TGCGCCAGCAGCCAAGATACGGGGGCCTACGAGCAGTACTTC.

The chain combines TRBV5-1 with TRBJ1-1; D may be TRBD1 (5 bases). V was cut by 2 bases and J by 3 bases, with 11 bases left in between. The CDR3 extends over 14 amino acids. Germline CDR1 and CDR2: SGHRS and YFSETQ. As DNA, the CDR3 is TGCGCCAGCAGCTTAGGGACGTTCGACACTGAAGCTTTCTTT. This codes for CASSLGTFDTEAFF.

The chain couples TRBV5-6 to TRBJ1-2; no firm D call. The ends were cut back, 2 bases at V and 4 bases at J, with 12 bases in the middle. This CDR3 contains 14 residues. From germline, CDR1 is SGHDT and CDR2 YYEEEE. The DNA for the CDR3 is TGTGCCAGCAGCTTATCTGCCCAGACCTATGGCTACACCTTC. Its protein product is CASSLSAQTYGYTF.

This chain connects TRBV6-5 to TRBJ2-1, with 9 bases lining up with TRBD2. After removal of 7 bases from V and 3 bases from J, the junction contained 7 bases not matched to a gene. The CDR3 extends over 15 amino acids. Germline loops: CDR1 MNHEY, CDR2 SVGAGI. The CDR3 bases are TGTGCCAGCACATTAGCGGGAGAAGGCTACAATGAGCAGTTCTTC. Encoded protein: CASTLAGEGYNEQFF.

This sequence joins TRBV7-8 and TRBJ2-1; a weak D match, TRBD2 (5 bases). CDR3 length: 15 amino acids. With 4 bases removed from V and 0 bases from J, the gap between germline ends came to 10 bases. Per the germline V gene, CDR1 is SGHVS and CDR2 is FQNEAQ. The CDR3 DNA follows: TGTGCCAGCAGCTGGGCGGAGGCCTCCTACAATGAGCAGTTCTTC. It codes for CASSWAEASYNEQFF. Full variable domain (outside the CDR3, taken from reference TRBV7-8 and TRBJ2-1): GAGVSQSPRYKVAKRGQDVALRCDPISGHVSLFWYQQALGQGPEFLTYFQNEAQLDKSGLPSDRFFAERPEGSVSTLKIQRTQQEDSAVYLCASSWAEASYNEQFFGPGTRLTVL.

V is TRBV5-6 and J is TRBJ2-7, with 11 nucleotides matching TRBD2. V lost 3 bases, J lost 4 bases, and 6 bases stayed unmatched. Per the germline V gene, CDR1 is SGHDT and CDR2 is YYEEEE. The CDR3 spans 15 residues. CDR3 DNA sequence: TGTGCCAGCAGCTCTCAAGGGACTAGCGGATACGAGCAGTACTTC. It translates to CASSSQGTSGYEQYF. The entire variable domain, with the rest obtained from reference TRBV5-6 and TRBJ2-7, is as follows: DAGVTQSPTHLIKTRGQQVTLRCSPKSGHDTVSWYQQALGQGPQFIFQYYEEEERQRGNFPDRFSGHQFPNYSSELNVNALLLGDSALYLCASSSQGTSGYEQYFGPGTRLTVT.

The gene calls are TRBV21-1 and TRBJ2-2; no DNA check was done on the table's D call, TRBD1. TRBV21-1 is recorded as a pseudogene. This CDR3 has 16 residues. CDR3 sequence (DNA): TGTGCCAGCAGCATAAAGGCTCAGGGGGTTTCCGGGGAGCTGTTTTTT. It specifies CASSIKAQGVSGELFF.

This chain uses TRBV30 with TRBJ1-1; 10 bases match TRBD1. The CDR3 consists of 13 residues. Germline loops: CDR1 GTSNPN, CDR2 SVGIG (reference sequence). Here the CDR3 reads CEGDRGTNTEAFF. The CDR3 DNA is TGTGAAGGGGACAGGGGAACGAACACTGAAGCTTTCTTT.

The chain employs TRBV30 and TRBJ1-2; 7 bases are a match to TRBD1. Trimming took 2 bases from V and 9 from J; bases not matched to a gene: 12. Germline V gene sequence: CDR1 GTSNPN, CDR2 SVGIG (reference sequence). This CDR3 has 14 amino acids. The CDR3 bases are TGTGCCTGGAGTCCGACAGGGCACCCTTGGAGCTACACCTTC. This sequence encodes CAWSPTGHPWSYTF.

V and J are TRBV19 and TRBJ1-1; 11 positions match TRBD1. CDR1 LNHDA and CDR2 SQIVND come from the germline V gene (reference sequence). This CDR3 contains 14 residues. With V trimmed by 3 bases and J by 6 bases, 3 bases remained unmatched. The CDR3 reads CASSIMDRGPEAFF. CDR3 bases: TGTGCCAGTAGTATCATGGACAGGGGGCCTGAAGCTTTCTTT.

The chain has TRBV5-1 and TRBJ1-6; D is unclear. The V gene's germline CDR1 is SGHRS and CDR2 YFSETQ. With 7 bases removed from V and 5 bases from J, the gap between germline ends came to 10 bases. This CDR3 is built from 13 residues. CDR3 protein: CASGVDHNSPLHF. CDR3 DNA: TGCGCCAGCGGTGTGGACCATAATTCACCCCTCCACTTT.

This clone has just a few counts. The chain links TRBV5-1 to TRBJ1-6; D not certain. The CDR3 has 13 residues. V lost 2 bases to trimming and J lost 9 bases, with 9 bases between them. Germline V gene lookup returns CDR1 SGHRS and CDR2 YFSETQ. The CDR3 is CASSLSGGSPLHF. Written as DNA, the CDR3 is TGCGCCAGCAGCTTAAGTGGCGGTTCACCCCTCCACTTT.

The chain uses TRBV21-1 and TRBJ1-4; TRBD1 is the table's D call and was not checked against the DNA. TRBV21-1 is a documented pseudogene. The CDR3 is 19 amino acids. For the CDR3, the DNA is TGTGCCAGCAGCCAGAAAACCGGGACAGGGGGTCCGTCTAATGAAAAACTGTTTTTT. Translation gives CASSQKTGTGGPSNEKLFF.

V and J are TRBV7-7 and TRBJ2-2; D not resolved. V was pared by 8 bases and J by 2 bases, with 12 bases between. The germline CDR1 and CDR2 sequences are SSHAT and FNYEAQ (reference sequence). The length of the CDR3 is 14 residues. As DNA, the CDR3 is TGTGCCAGCGCTCCCAGTCCTAACACCGGGGAGCTGTTTTTT. Amino acids: CASAPSPNTGELFF.

The chain links TRBV4-1 to TRBJ2-7; no firm D call. This CDR3 region has 15 residues. From germline, CDR1 is MGHRA and CDR2 YSYEKL. V was trimmed by 0 bases and J by 3 bases, leaving 12 bases between them. The CDR3 is CASSQDFSGYYEQYF. CDR3 bases: TGCGCCAGCAGCCAAGATTTTTCAGGATACTACGAGCAGTACTTC.

This clone has a single count. The chain is built from TRBV5-4 and TRBJ1-2; no definite D call. V was shortened by 5 bases and J by 1 base, with 9 bases between the two germline ends. In germline, CDR1 is SGHNT, CDR2 YYREEE (reference sequence). This CDR3 spans 13 amino acids. For the CDR3, the DNA is TGTGCCAGCAGAGGCGGGCTTAACTATGGCTACACCTTC. Translation: CASRGGLNYGYTF.